Following are 6 T cell receptor beta chains from one sample sequenced in a study of cytomegalovirus exposure and HLA in healthy donors. The PCR employed 60 Vbeta primers together with 13 Jbeta primers. TCRdb's table, derived via immunoSEQ multiplex PCR, lists solely in-frame clones and lacks some. The table lists around 120,000 clones, over 65% of them singletons. The sample consisted of PBMCs. The receptors derive from a woman younger than 45 in good health and CMV-seropositive.

The gene calls are TRBV27 and TRBJ1-6; D might be TRBD1 (6 bases). Per germline, CDR1 MNHEY and CDR2 SMNVEV (reference sequence). V lost 8 bases to trimming and J lost 7 bases, with 18 bases between them. This CDR3 spans 15 amino acids. DNA for the CDR3: TGTGCCAGCTCCACCGCGGGGGGCTCAAATTCACCCCTCCACTTT. Protein product: CASSTAGGSNSPLHF.

V and J are TRBV18 and TRBJ2-7, with D unresolved. CDR3 length: 14 amino acids. Germline V gene sequence: CDR1 KGHSH, CDR2 LQKENI. The V gene lost 6 bases and the J gene lost 2 bases, with 14 bases spanning the gap. The CDR3, as DNA: TGTGCCAGCTCGTCCTCCGGTGGGCCCTACGAGCAGTACTTC. Its translation is CASSSSGGPYEQYF.

The genes are TRBV5-1 and TRBJ2-1; D call uncertain. V was cut by 4 bases and J by 9 bases, with 17 bases left in between. The germline V gene encodes CDR1 SGHRS and CDR2 YFSETQ. This CDR3 region has 14 residues. This CDR3 is CASSSALDVSEQFF. The CDR3 DNA sequence: TGCGCCAGCAGCAGCGCTCTAGACGTTTCTGAGCAGTTCTTC.

The chain has TRBV7-2 and TRBJ2-3; 9 bases align to TRBD2. This CDR3 comprises 16 residues. Germline loops: CDR1 SGHTA, CDR2 FQGNSA. The J segment lost 3 bases and the V segment lost 1 base, leaving 5 bases of the junction unmatched. The CDR3, as DNA: TGTGCCAGCAGCTTAGTGCGCGGGGGGGTAACAGATACGCAGTATTTT. Its translation: CASSLVRGGVTDTQYF.

The chain employs TRBV18 and TRBJ2-3; 10 positions agree with TRBD2. The V segment lost 5 bases and the J segment 5 bases; nucleotides outside the gene matches: 7. The CDR3 contains 15 residues. Germline assignment: CDR1 KGHSH and CDR2 LQKENI. The CDR3 is CASSGSGGARDTQYF. The CDR3 bases are TGTGCCAGCTCAGGGAGCGGGGGGGCCAGAGATACGCAGTATTTT. Full variable domain (missing parts from reference TRBV18 and TRBJ2-3): NAGVMQNPRHLVRRRGQEARLRCSPMKGHSHVYWYRQLPEEGLKFMVYLQKENIIDESGMPKERFSAEFPKEGPSILRIQQVVRGDSAAYFCASSGSGGARDTQYFGPGTRLTVL.

The CDR3 coding sequence is TGTGCCAGCAGCTTACGACTAGCGGGGGGGATGGATGAGCAGTTCTTC. As protein: CASSLRLAGGMDEQFF. The V call is TRBV5-4, the J call TRBJ2-1; 14 bases align to TRBD2. The V gene end was trimmed by 2 bases and the J gene end by 8 bases; junction bases not matched to a gene: 6. Germline CDR1 reads SGHNT; CDR2 reads YYREEE (reference sequence). The CDR3 sequence is 16 residues long.